The rows below give T cell receptor beta chains drawn from one sample of a study of neurological immune-mediated disorders. TCRdb re-called the 5' RACE reads with MiXCR, one entry per CDR3 protein. The sample has about 80,000 distinct CDR3 sequences, 5.8% seen once; the top ten hold roughly 7.9%. Specimen: PBMCs. Receptors were obtained from a woman aged 55-75 years with multiple sclerosis. CDR3s include the opening cysteine and the closing phenylalanine or tryptophan. Fields, in order: CDR3 DNA, CDR3 protein, D gene, J gene, clone size, V gene. A D gene is named only where the DNA matches it firmly. Where a row states a size, it is once, few, many or the class of an expanded clone; other rows omit it.

cdr3_nt: TGCAGTGCTAGAGATTTTGGGACGGTCGAAGAGACCCAGTACTTC
cdr3_aa: CSARDFGTVEETQYF
d_call: .
j_call: TRBJ2-5
clone_size: many
v_call: TRBV20-1

cdr3_nt: TGTGCCAGCAGCTTAGTTGAGGGACTAGCGAGGTATTTT
cdr3_aa: CASSLVEGLARYF
d_call: TRBD2
j_call: TRBJ2-3
clone_size: many
v_call: TRBV7-8

cdr3_nt: TGTGCCAGCAGCTTAGCTGAAGGCGGGGAGCTGTTTTTT
cdr3_aa: CASSLAEGGELFF
d_call: .
j_call: TRBJ2-2
clone_size: many
v_call: TRBV7-6

cdr3_nt: TGTGCCAGCTCACCAGAGGGACAGGCTGTCTCTGGGGCCAACGTCCTGACTTTC
cdr3_aa: CASSPEGQAVSGANVLTF
d_call: TRBD1
j_call: TRBJ2-6
clone_size: many
v_call: TRBV18

cdr3_nt: TGCGCCAGCAGCTTGGGTAGCAGAACCGGGTACGAGCAGTACTTC
cdr3_aa: CASSLGSRTGYEQYF
d_call: .
j_call: TRBJ2-7
clone_size: many
v_call: TRBV5-1

cdr3_nt: TGTGCCAGCAGCTTGGTTGGCAGGGGCCGTCGAGAGACCCAGTACTTC
cdr3_aa: CASSLVGRGRRETQYF
d_call: .
j_call: TRBJ2-5
clone_size: many
v_call: TRBV5-4

cdr3_nt: TGTGCCAGCAGCTTGGACGGGACTAGCGGGGGTAGGGGCATTCAGTACTTC
cdr3_aa: CASSLDGTSGGRGIQYF
d_call: TRBD2
j_call: TRBJ2-4
clone_size: many
v_call: TRBV5-6

cdr3_nt: TGTGCCAGCAGTTGGGACAAGAATTCACCCCTCCACTTT
cdr3_aa: CASSWDKNSPLHF
d_call: .
j_call: TRBJ1-6
clone_size: many
v_call: TRBV27

cdr3_nt: TGTGCCATCAGTGGGTATGGGACTGAAGCTTTCTTT
cdr3_aa: CAISGYGTEAFF
d_call: .
j_call: TRBJ1-1
clone_size: many
v_call: TRBV10-3

cdr3_nt: TGTGCCAGCAGCTTGGTCGGGACAGGGTGTAATGAGCAGTTCTTC
cdr3_aa: CASSLVGTGCNEQFF
d_call: TRBD1
j_call: TRBJ2-1
clone_size: .
v_call: TRBV5-5

cdr3_nt: TGCAGCGTTCGGACCTATGGTGGAAACACCATATATTTT
cdr3_aa: CSVRTYGGNTIYF
d_call: .
j_call: TRBJ1-3
clone_size: many
v_call: TRBV29-1

cdr3_nt: TGTGCCAGCAGCCAGACTTTCCAAGAGACCCAGTACTTC
cdr3_aa: CASSQTFQETQYF
d_call: .
j_call: TRBJ2-5
clone_size: many
v_call: TRBV7-7

cdr3_nt: TGTGCCAGCAGAGGACGGTTCTCTGGAAACACCATATATTTT
cdr3_aa: CASRGRFSGNTIYF
d_call: .
j_call: TRBJ1-3
clone_size: .
v_call: TRBV6-5

cdr3_nt: TGTGCCAGCAGTTACCTACAGGGGTCTGGAAACACCATATATTTT
cdr3_aa: CASSYLQGSGNTIYF
d_call: TRBD1
j_call: TRBJ1-3
clone_size: many
v_call: TRBV6-5

cdr3_nt: TGCAGTGCTAGAGAGAGTCACAACAATGAGCAGTTCTTC
cdr3_aa: CSARESHNNEQFF
d_call: .
j_call: TRBJ2-1
clone_size: many
v_call: TRBV20-1

cdr3_nt: TGCAGTGCTAGAGGGGAATATGGCTACACCTTC
cdr3_aa: CSARGEYGYTF
d_call: .
j_call: TRBJ1-2
clone_size: few
v_call: TRBV20-1

cdr3_nt: TGTGCCAGCAGTGAAGGGAAGCAGGGATTCACCTACGAGCAGTACTTC
cdr3_aa: CASSEGKQGFTYEQYF
d_call: .
j_call: TRBJ2-7
clone_size: many
v_call: TRBV2

cdr3_nt: TGTGCCAGCAGCCCATATCCGGGACTAGGGCAAGGGACCCAGTACTTC
cdr3_aa: CASSPYPGLGQGTQYF
d_call: TRBD2
j_call: TRBJ2-5
clone_size: many
v_call: TRBV11-2

cdr3_nt: TGTGCCAGCAGCACCTCAGATACACAGGGATCGGGCCAGTACTTC
cdr3_aa: CASSTSDTQGSGQYF
d_call: .
j_call: TRBJ2-7
clone_size: few
v_call: TRBV7-6

cdr3_nt: TGTGCCAGCAGCTTCGACAGGGCAAACGAAAAACTGTTTTTT
cdr3_aa: CASSFDRANEKLFF
d_call: TRBD1
j_call: TRBJ1-4
clone_size: .
v_call: TRBV7-2

cdr3_nt: TGCGCCAGCAGCAAGGTGGCGGGAGGGGCCAACGTCCTGACTTTC
cdr3_aa: CASSKVAGGANVLTF
d_call: .
j_call: TRBJ2-6
clone_size: many
v_call: TRBV5-1

cdr3_nt: TGTGCCACCAGTTCTGGGACAGGGGGGTACAATGAGCAGTTCTTC
cdr3_aa: CATSSGTGGYNEQFF
d_call: TRBD1
j_call: TRBJ2-1
clone_size: many
v_call: TRBV24-1

cdr3_nt: TGTGCCAGCAGCGGTAGCGGGGGGGCTTTAAATGAGCAGTTCTTC
cdr3_aa: CASSGSGGALNEQFF
d_call: TRBD2
j_call: TRBJ2-1
clone_size: many
v_call: TRBV9

cdr3_nt: TGTGCCAGCAGTGCGAGGGGGTTCCAAGAGACCCAGTACTTC
cdr3_aa: CASSARGFQETQYF
d_call: .
j_call: TRBJ2-5
clone_size: many
v_call: TRBV6-1

cdr3_nt: TGTGCCAGCAGCTTGGACTGGGCAGCGTCCAATCAGCCCCAGCATTTT
cdr3_aa: CASSLDWAASNQPQHF
d_call: .
j_call: TRBJ1-5
clone_size: many
v_call: TRBV5-5

cdr3_nt: TGTGCCAGCTCACCACGGACAGGATCCAAGGACACGCAGTATTTT
cdr3_aa: CASSPRTGSKDTQYF
d_call: TRBD1
j_call: TRBJ2-3
clone_size: many
v_call: TRBV18

cdr3_nt: TGTGCCAGCAGCTTAGCGGGGAGCTACTCTGGAAACACCATATATTTT
cdr3_aa: CASSLAGSYSGNTIYF
d_call: .
j_call: TRBJ1-3
clone_size: many
v_call: TRBV7-9

cdr3_nt: TGTGCCAGCAGCTTCGGGACTAGAGGAGAGACCCAGTACTTC
cdr3_aa: CASSFGTRGETQYF
d_call: TRBD2
j_call: TRBJ2-5
clone_size: many
v_call: TRBV7-2

cdr3_nt: TGTGCCAGCAGCTCCTTGGACAGGGGAGGCAACTATGGCTACACCTTC
cdr3_aa: CASSSLDRGGNYGYTF
d_call: TRBD1
j_call: TRBJ1-2
clone_size: many
v_call: TRBV7-8

cdr3_nt: TGTGCCAGCAGTGAAGGGGGTAAAGTCACAGATACGCAGTATTTT
cdr3_aa: CASSEGGKVTDTQYF
d_call: .
j_call: TRBJ2-3
clone_size: many
v_call: TRBV2

cdr3_nt: TGTGCCAGCAGCTTCAGGGAGTACAATGAGCAGTTCTTC
cdr3_aa: CASSFREYNEQFF
d_call: .
j_call: TRBJ2-1
clone_size: many
v_call: TRBV7-8

cdr3_nt: TGTGCCACCAGCAGAGCCCAGGTCAGGAGGGATCAGCCCCAGCATTTT
cdr3_aa: CATSRAQVRRDQPQHF
d_call: .
j_call: TRBJ1-5
clone_size: many
v_call: TRBV15

cdr3_nt: TGTGCCAGCAGTTACAGTTCCCCGGACAGGGGGTGGAACACTGAAGCTTTCTTT
cdr3_aa: CASSYSSPDRGWNTEAFF
d_call: TRBD1
j_call: TRBJ1-1
clone_size: .
v_call: TRBV6-5

cdr3_nt: TGTGCCAGCAGCCCCCTTAGGACAGATTCCCACGAGCAGTACTTC
cdr3_aa: CASSPLRTDSHEQYF
d_call: .
j_call: TRBJ2-7
clone_size: many
v_call: TRBV14

cdr3_nt: TGTGCCAGCAGTTACTCGGGGGGGGCGAACACCGGGGAGCTGTTTTTT
cdr3_aa: CASSYSGGANTGELFF
d_call: TRBD2
j_call: TRBJ2-2
clone_size: many
v_call: TRBV6-6

cdr3_nt: TGTGCCAGCAGTTTGACAGGGGGCGCTTCTAACTATGGCTACACCTTC
cdr3_aa: CASSLTGGASNYGYTF
d_call: TRBD1
j_call: TRBJ1-2
clone_size: many
v_call: TRBV12-3/TRBV12-4

cdr3_nt: TGCAGTGCGCCCAGAGCCATTTTAAACTATGGCTACACCTTC
cdr3_aa: CSAPRAILNYGYTF
d_call: .
j_call: TRBJ1-2
clone_size: many
v_call: TRBV20-1

cdr3_nt: TGCGCCAGCAGCCATGCCCAGGGCCCCTACGAGCAGTACTTC
cdr3_aa: CASSHAQGPYEQYF
d_call: .
j_call: TRBJ2-7
clone_size: many
v_call: TRBV5-1

cdr3_nt: TGCAGTGCTAAGCAGGGGGTACAAGAGACCCAGTACTTC
cdr3_aa: CSAKQGVQETQYF
d_call: TRBD1
j_call: TRBJ2-5
clone_size: many
v_call: TRBV20-1

cdr3_nt: TGTGCCAGCAGTTTAGCAGGGGGCGTCTACAATGAGCAGTTCTTC
cdr3_aa: CASSLAGGVYNEQFF
d_call: TRBD1
j_call: TRBJ2-1
clone_size: many
v_call: TRBV12-3/TRBV12-4

cdr3_nt: TGTGCCATCAGTGGCAGGGGGTTCCGCACAGATACGCAGTATTTT
cdr3_aa: CAISGRGFRTDTQYF
d_call: TRBD1
j_call: TRBJ2-3
clone_size: many
v_call: TRBV10-3

cdr3_nt: TGCAGTGCTTGGGACAGGGGATCCGAAAAACTGTTTTTT
cdr3_aa: CSAWDRGSEKLFF
d_call: TRBD1
j_call: TRBJ1-4
clone_size: many
v_call: TRBV20-1

cdr3_nt: TGTGCCAGCAGCAACAGGGGGCCTGGAAACACCATATATTTT
cdr3_aa: CASSNRGPGNTIYF
d_call: TRBD1
j_call: TRBJ1-3
clone_size: many
v_call: TRBV5-6

cdr3_nt: TGCGCCAGCAGCCACCTACCAGGAGAAACTTTCTCCTACGAGCAGTACTTC
cdr3_aa: CASSHLPGETFSYEQYF
d_call: .
j_call: TRBJ2-7
clone_size: many
v_call: TRBV4-1

cdr3_nt: TGTGCCAGCCTACCGCCCGGGTGGTCTCCTGAAGCTTTCTTT
cdr3_aa: CASLPPGWSPEAFF
d_call: .
j_call: TRBJ1-1
clone_size: many
v_call: TRBV28

cdr3_nt: TGTGCCAGCAGTGCGTACGGGGGGGTCACCGGGGAGCTGTTTTTT
cdr3_aa: CASSAYGGVTGELFF
d_call: TRBD2
j_call: TRBJ2-2
clone_size: few
v_call: TRBV2

cdr3_nt: .
cdr3_aa: CISVPEALRKTGQYDEKLFF
d_call: .
j_call: TRBJ1-4
clone_size: many
v_call: TRBV7-5

cdr3_nt: TGTGCCACCAGCAGGGACTTTGCAACTAATGAAAAACTGTTTTTT
cdr3_aa: CATSRDFATNEKLFF
d_call: .
j_call: TRBJ1-4
clone_size: many
v_call: TRBV15

cdr3_nt: TGTGCCAGCAGCTCCCCAGCTGGAAACACCATATATTTT
cdr3_aa: CASSSPAGNTIYF
d_call: .
j_call: TRBJ1-3
clone_size: many
v_call: TRBV11-2

cdr3_nt: TGTTCCAGCAGTTTAGGCAGGGGGAGCACTGAAGCTTTCTTT
cdr3_aa: CSSSLGRGSTEAFF
d_call: TRBD1
j_call: TRBJ1-1
clone_size: .
v_call: TRBV12-3/TRBV12-4

cdr3_nt: TGCAGTGCTCACCGGAGGGGCAGGGGCGATAATCAGCCCCAGCATTTT
cdr3_aa: CSAHRRGRGDNQPQHF
d_call: .
j_call: TRBJ1-5
clone_size: many
v_call: TRBV20-1

cdr3_nt: TGTGCCAGCAGCTTAGAACAAGCAGGGCCCTACGAGCAGTACTTC
cdr3_aa: CASSLEQAGPYEQYF
d_call: .
j_call: TRBJ2-7
clone_size: many
v_call: TRBV7-6

cdr3_nt: TGTGCCAGCAGCTTGGATCGGCAGGGCACGGAGACCCAGTACTTC
cdr3_aa: CASSLDRQGTETQYF
d_call: .
j_call: TRBJ2-5
clone_size: many
v_call: TRBV5-6

cdr3_nt: TGTGCCAGCAGCCCAGTCCCTGGCGGAAACACCGGGGAGCTGTTTTTT
cdr3_aa: CASSPVPGGNTGELFF
d_call: .
j_call: TRBJ2-2
clone_size: few
v_call: TRBV7-6

cdr3_nt: TGCGCCAGCTCCTGGGGGTCAGGTAATGAGCAGTTCTTC
cdr3_aa: CASSWGSGNEQFF
d_call: .
j_call: TRBJ2-1
clone_size: many
v_call: TRBV5-1

cdr3_nt: TGTGCCAGCAGTCGCGGGACACGGCCCTACGAGCAGTACTTC
cdr3_aa: CASSRGTRPYEQYF
d_call: .
j_call: TRBJ2-7
clone_size: .
v_call: TRBV6-5

cdr3_nt: TGTGCCAGCAGCCCGGGACTCCCAGGGCAGTATTTT
cdr3_aa: CASSPGLPGQYF
d_call: .
j_call: TRBJ2-3
clone_size: many
v_call: TRBV7-9

cdr3_nt: TGCGCCAGCAGCTTGGCAGGGGTCTACAATGAGCAGTTCTTC
cdr3_aa: CASSLAGVYNEQFF
d_call: .
j_call: TRBJ2-1
clone_size: many
v_call: TRBV5-1

cdr3_nt: TGTGCCAGCAGTTACTCGAGGGGGGGGCTAGCGGGGTCCAACAATGAGCAGTTCTTC
cdr3_aa: CASSYSRGGLAGSNNEQFF
d_call: TRBD2
j_call: TRBJ2-1
clone_size: many
v_call: TRBV6-5